These 31 T cell receptor beta chains were all obtained from the same sample, sequenced in a study of Tregs in tolerant kidney transplant recipients. The protocol was immunoSEQ multiplex PCR, while the TCRdb copy is restricted to in-frame clones and leaves out a portion. The sample lists over 60,000 clones, 95% to 98% seen once, with approximately 0.56% in the top ten. Sequenced material: CD4+ T cells from blood, taken before the transplant. The receptors stem from a human donor who received a combined kidney and bone marrow transplant.

The chain links TRBV5-1 to TRBJ2-7, with 14 bases identical to TRBD2. Germline values: CDR1 SGHRS, CDR2 YFSETQ. V lost 2 bases to trimming and J lost 7 bases; unmatched junction nucleotides: 8. This CDR3 is 16 amino acids long. DNA of the CDR3: TGCGCCAGCAGCTTAAGTCGGACTAGCGGGAGGTTAGAGCAGTACTTC. Its protein is CASSLSRTSGRLEQYF.

V usage is TRBV7-9 and J usage is TRBJ1-3, with 9 bases that match TRBD1. CDR1 is SEHNR, CDR2 FQNEAQ, per germline (reference sequence). V was clipped by 6 bases and J by 4 bases; unmatched bases: 1. The CDR3 covers 13 residues. The CDR3 sequence is CASRGQGGNTIYF. Here the CDR3 DNA reads TGTGCCAGCAGGGGACAGGGAGGAAACACCATATATTTT.

The chain combines TRBV5-4 with TRBJ2-2; D remains unclear. CDR3 length equals 14 residues. The germline gives CDR1 SGHNT, CDR2 YYREEE (reference sequence). The V end lost 0 bases, the J end lost 6 bases, and 9 bases lay between the germline ends. Here the CDR3 DNA reads TGTGCCAGCAGCTTGGAGACTGGGTCCGGGGAGCTGTTTTTT. This codes for CASSLETGSGELFF.

This clone was seen only once. The V call is TRBV27, the J call TRBJ1-1; no definite D call. The germline V gene encodes CDR1 MNHEY and CDR2 SMNVEV (reference sequence). The CDR3 runs 15 residues. Trimming took 4 bases from V and 5 from J, leaving 17 bases between them. This CDR3 reads CASSSLAASGTEAFF. In nucleotides, the CDR3 is TGTGCCAGCAGTTCCCTTGCGGCGAGTGGGACTGAAGCTTTCTTT.

This chain links TRBV7-2 with TRBJ2-2; 8 bases are a match to TRBD1. Germline-derived CDR1 and CDR2 are SGHTA and FQGNSA. This CDR3 spans 16 amino acids. V gave up 2 bases and J gave up 4 bases; unmatched junction bases: 6. This CDR3 reads CASSLQGASLTGELFF. The CDR3, as DNA: TGTGCCAGCAGCTTACAGGGGGCATCTCTCACCGGGGAGCTGTTTTTT. The whole variable domain, filled in from reference TRBV7-2 and TRBJ2-2, reads GAGVSQSPSNKVTEKGKDVELRCDPISGHTALYWYRQSLGQGLEFLIYFQGNSAPDKSGLPSDRFSAERTGGSVSTLTIQRTQQEDSAVYLCASSLQGASLTGELFFGEGSRLTVL.

The V gene is TRBV30, the J gene TRBJ2-5; TRBD1 is a possible D gene (6 bases). Looked up from germline, CDR1 is GTSNPN and CDR2 is SVGIG (reference sequence). The CDR3 is made up of 11 amino acids. Trimming stripped 7 bases from V and 3 bases from J, with 9 bases between. The DNA of the CDR3 is TGTGCCTTTCGGACAGAAGAGACCCAGTACTTC. It encodes CAFRTEETQYF.

The chain joins TRBV5-1 to TRBJ2-2, with 12 bases aligning to TRBD2. The V gene end was trimmed by 5 bases and the J gene end by 4 bases; junction bases not matched to a gene: 0. Germline-derived CDR1 and CDR2 are SGHRS and YFSETQ. This CDR3 region has 14 residues. CDR3 loop: CASRGLAGTGELFF. CDR3 coding DNA: TGCGCCAGCAGGGGACTAGCGGGCACCGGGGAGCTGTTTTTT.

This rearrangement joins TRBV7-8 to TRBJ2-7; 12 nucleotides line up with TRBD2. With 8 bases clipped from V and 2 bases from J, the junction kept 7 bases outside the gene matches. From germline, CDR1 is SGHVS and CDR2 FQNEAQ. The CDR3 has 15 amino acids. CDR3 in DNA: TGTGCCAGCGGGTGGTCTAGCGGGAGGGCCTACGAGCAGTACTTC. Translation: CASGWSSGRAYEQYF.

The J gene is TRBJ2-3, the V gene TRBV7-7; 8 bases fit TRBD2. With 2 bases clipped from V and 6 bases from J, the junction kept 13 bases outside the gene matches. The CDR3 contains 17 residues. Germline V lookup: CDR1 SSHAT, CDR2 FNYEAQ (reference sequence). The CDR3 nucleotides read TGTGCCAGCAGCTTAACGGTCGCCGGGGGGGGTCTTGATACGCAGTATTTT. Protein: CASSLTVAGGGLDTQYF.

This clone was detected once. The CDR3 DNA follows: TGTGCCAGCAGCCAAGATTATTCACTAGCGGGAGAGTTTTGGGTCTACGAGCAGTACTTC. It codes for CASSQDYSLAGEFWVYEQYF. The V and J genes are TRBV4-2 and TRBJ2-7; 11 nucleotides match TRBD2. J gave up 3 bases and V 0 bases, and 16 bases lay outside the gene matches. The CDR3 runs 20 residues. The V gene's germline CDR1 is LGHNA and CDR2 YNFKEQ.

This CDR3 reads CASSVEGQETQYF. Written as DNA, the CDR3 is TGTGCCAGCAGCGTAGAGGGGCAAGAGACCCAGTACTTC. V usage is TRBV9 and J usage is TRBJ2-5; D is possibly TRBD1 (5 bases). CDR1 and CDR2 (germline): SGDLS, YYNGEE. CDR3 size: 13 residues. V was clipped by 0 bases and J by 2 bases, with 5 bases between them.

The table lists this clone with a count of one. The chain combines TRBV9 with TRBJ2-1, with no clear D. The ends were cut back, 0 bases at V and 3 bases at J, with 10 bases in the middle. This CDR3 is 15 amino acids long. In germline, CDR1 is SGDLS, CDR2 YYNGEE. This CDR3 reads CASSVASPLYNEQFF. The DNA of the CDR3 is TGTGCCAGCAGCGTAGCGAGCCCCCTCTACAATGAGCAGTTCTTC.

CDR3 coding DNA: TGCAGCGGGGGCTTGGGGGGGGAAGAGACCCAGTACTTC. Residues: CSGGLGGEETQYF. This rearrangement joins TRBV29-1 to TRBJ2-5; 7 bases agree with TRBD2. The CDR3 has 13 amino acids. CDR1 and CDR2 from the germline V gene are SQVTM and ANQGSEA. V shed 7 bases, J shed 3 bases, and the junction held 8 bases outside the gene matches. The variable domain in full, completed from reference TRBV29-1 and TRBJ2-5, reads SAVISQKPSRDICQRGTSLTIQCQVDSQVTMMFWYRQQPGQSLTLIATANQGSEATYESGFVIDKFPISRPNLTFSTLTVSNMSPEDSSIYLCSGGLGGEETQYFGPGTRLLVL.

The V gene is TRBV29-1, the J gene TRBJ2-7, with 13 bases aligning to TRBD2. V gave up 7 bases and J gave up 7 bases; unmatched junction bases: 13. The germline CDR1 and CDR2 sequences are SQVTM and ANQGSEA. The CDR3 loop spans 15 amino acids. CDR3: CSAMGTSGTFREQYF. CDR3 bases: TGCAGCGCCATGGGGACTAGCGGGACTTTTCGGGAGCAGTACTTC.

The chain carries TRBV5-1 and TRBJ2-1; 12 nucleotides agree with TRBD1. V was pared by 3 bases and J by 4 bases, with 5 bases of the junction left unmatched. Germline loops: CDR1 SGHRS, CDR2 YFSETQ. The CDR3 spans 16 residues. CDR3 amino acids: CASSSLGQGAYNEQFF. The CDR3, as DNA: TGCGCCAGCAGCTCCCTGGGACAGGGGGCTTACAATGAGCAGTTCTTC.

The V and J genes are TRBV7-6 and TRBJ2-7; tentative D call: TRBD2 (6 bases). Trimming removed 4 bases from V and 3 bases from J, with 16 bases in between. The CDR3 has 15 amino acids. CDR1 is SGHVS and CDR2 is FNYEAQ in the germline V gene. CDR3 region: CASSSGGTGVYEQYF. The DNA of the CDR3 is TGTGCCAGCAGCTCTGGGGGGACTGGGGTCTACGAGCAGTACTTC.

This sequence joins TRBV6-5 and TRBJ1-5; 7 bases align to TRBD1. V trimming: 6 bases; J trimming: 5 bases; junction bases outside the gene matches: 7. The length of the CDR3 is 14 residues. Germline V gene sequence: CDR1 MNHEY, CDR2 SVGAGI. In DNA form, the CDR3 reads TGTGCCAGCAGCCGGGACAGCCATTATCAGCCCCAGCATTTT. Its protein is CASSRDSHYQPQHF.

The chain joins TRBV14 to TRBJ2-1; 7 bases fit TRBD2. This CDR3 contains 16 residues. Trimming at V came to 4 bases and at J to 4 bases, leaving 10 bases not matched to a gene. Germline loops: CDR1 SGHDN, CDR2 FVKESK. CDR3: CASSLFLAEEYNEQFF. DNA of the CDR3: TGTGCCAGCAGCCTATTTCTAGCGGAGGAGTACAATGAGCAGTTCTTC.

This chain links TRBV11-2 with TRBJ1-2; the match to TRBD1 covers 8 bases. Germline CDR1 and CDR2: SGHAT and FQNNGV. The V and J ends lost 3 bases and 7 bases, in that order; junction bases with no gene match: 19. The CDR3 contains 18 residues. CDR3 sequence (DNA): TGTGCCAGCAGCTTGTTACGGGACAGGAGACCTATACGGGGTGGCTACACCTTC. Amino acids: CASSLLRDRRPIRGGYTF.

The rearrangement links TRBV19 to TRBJ2-7, with TRBD1 matching 9 bases. Germline V gene lookup returns CDR1 LNHDA and CDR2 SQIVND (reference sequence). The junction had 6 bases not matched to a gene; V was cut back by 5 bases and J by 4 bases. This CDR3 has 14 amino acids. This chain's CDR3 is CASSGSDRGYEQYF. CDR3 nucleotides: TGTGCCAGTAGTGGCTCGGACAGGGGTTACGAGCAGTACTTC.

The rearrangement links TRBV5-1 to TRBJ1-2; TRBD1 matches at 10 bases. V dropped 2 bases and J dropped 7; count of bases not matched to a gene: 8. This CDR3 spans 15 amino acids. The germline CDR1 and CDR2 sequences are SGHRS and YFSETQ. The CDR3 DNA follows: TGCGCCAGCAGCTTCGGGACAGGGGAATCTGGTGGCTACACCTTC. It specifies CASSFGTGESGGYTF.

This rearrangement joins TRBV19 to TRBJ1-2, with 7 nucleotides matching TRBD1. The CDR3 runs 15 residues. Germline CDR1 is LNHDA and CDR2 is SQIVND (reference sequence). After removal of 4 bases from V and 6 bases from J, the junction contained 11 bases not matched to a gene. The CDR3 region has the DNA TGTGCCAGTAGTAGCCCCCGGACAGGCAGAGATGGCTACACCTTC. This encodes CASSSPRTGRDGYTF.

This chain uses TRBV5-6 with TRBJ2-1, with 11 positions matching TRBD2. CDR1 is SGHDT, CDR2 YYEEEE, per germline. After removal of 2 bases from V and 5 bases from J, the junction contained 12 bases not matched to a gene. The CDR3 covers 18 residues. The CDR3 bases are TGTGCCAGCAGCTTCATAGCGGGAGGGGGGGGGATACACAATGAGCAGTTCTTC. Translation: CASSFIAGGGGIHNEQFF.

The CDR3 spells CAGQPIMNTEAFF. For the CDR3, the DNA is TGTGCCGGACAACCCATAATGAACACTGAAGCTTTCTTT. V is TRBV9 and J is TRBJ1-1; the D gene is possibly TRBD1 (5 bases). From germline, CDR1 is SGDLS and CDR2 YYNGEE. Trimming removed 10 bases at V and 0 bases at J, with 13 bases between. The CDR3 has 13 amino acids.

V is TRBV4-3 and J is TRBJ1-2; D is perhaps TRBD1 (6 bases). This CDR3 spans 15 amino acids. V shed 0 bases and J shed 3 bases, with 11 bases lying between them. Germline CDR1 LGHNA, CDR2 YSLEER. CDR3 protein: CASSQEGRGDYGYTF. The CDR3 DNA sequence: TGCGCCAGCAGCCAAGAGGGCAGGGGAGACTATGGCTACACCTTC.

The chain has TRBV19 and TRBJ1-3, with D tentatively TRBD1 (5 bases). The germline V gene has CDR1 LNHDA and CDR2 SQIVND (reference sequence). The CDR3 has 15 residues. The V end lost 5 bases, the J end lost 4 bases, and 15 bases lay between the germline ends. The CDR3 bases are TGTGCCAGTAGTCCCATGGACATTCCCGGAAACACCATATATTTT. It specifies CASSPMDIPGNTIYF.

The V gene is TRBV18, the J gene TRBJ2-1; 7 nucleotides match TRBD1. This CDR3 is 15 amino acids long. Trimming removed 3 bases from V and 7 bases from J; junction bases left unmatched: 9. Germline V lookup: CDR1 KGHSH, CDR2 LQKENI. CDR3 DNA: TGTGCCAGCTCACCTCCAGGACAGGTCACGAATGAGCAGTTCTTC. It translates to CASSPPGQVTNEQFF.

The count of this clone is one. The chain has TRBV7-2 and TRBJ2-5; TRBD2 matches at 7 bases. The CDR3 contains 14 residues. With V trimmed by 10 bases and J by 2 bases, 10 bases remained unmatched. Germline V gives CDR1 SGHTA, CDR2 FQGNSA. Here the CDR3 reads CATTPAGAQETQYF. DNA for the CDR3: TGTGCCACCACTCCGGCGGGAGCTCAAGAGACCCAGTACTTC.

This clone was seen just once. V is TRBV25-1 and J is TRBJ2-2; 7 bases map to TRBD1. Germline loops: CDR1 MGHDK, CDR2 SYGVNS. This CDR3 has 14 amino acids. Trimming took 7 bases from V and 3 from J; bases not matched to a gene: 5. In DNA, the CDR3 is TGTGCCAGCACTCGGACAGGATACACCGGGGAGCTGTTTTTT. Encoded protein: CASTRTGYTGELFF.

In its sample, this clone was seen once. The chain employs TRBV6-4 and TRBJ2-3, with D tentatively TRBD2 (6 bases). Germline V gene data show CDR1 as MRHNA and CDR2 as SNTAGT. The CDR3 spans 14 residues. V was trimmed by 6 bases and J by 0 bases, leaving 10 bases between them. CDR3 in amino acids: CASRAGPSTDTQYF. The CDR3 DNA sequence: TGTGCCAGCAGGGCGGGACCAAGCACAGATACGCAGTATTTT.

The J gene is TRBJ1-2, the V gene TRBV5-1; TRBD1 matches at 7 bases. The V gene's germline CDR1 is SGHRS and CDR2 YFSETQ. This CDR3 is built from 15 residues. Trimming removed 2 bases from V and 3 bases from J; junction bases left unmatched: 7. CDR3 sequence reads: CASSFLTGVYYGYTF. CDR3 bases: TGCGCCAGCAGCTTCCTTACAGGGGTGTACTATGGCTACACCTTC.